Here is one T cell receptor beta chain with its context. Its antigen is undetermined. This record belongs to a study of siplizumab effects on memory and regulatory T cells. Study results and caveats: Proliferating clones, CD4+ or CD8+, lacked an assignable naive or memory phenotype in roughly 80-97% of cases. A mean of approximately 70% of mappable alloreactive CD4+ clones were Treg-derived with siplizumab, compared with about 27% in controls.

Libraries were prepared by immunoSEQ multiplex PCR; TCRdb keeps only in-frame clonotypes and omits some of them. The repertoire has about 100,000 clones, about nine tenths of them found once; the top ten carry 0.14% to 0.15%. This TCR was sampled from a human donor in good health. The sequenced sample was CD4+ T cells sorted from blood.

This CDR3 reads CAISQWTSGGGTGELFF. The DNA for the CDR3 is TGTGCCATCAGTCAATGGACTAGCGGGGGAGGAACCGGGGAGCTGTTTTTT. This sequence joins TRBV10-3 and TRBJ2-2; the match to TRBD2 covers 13 bases. The CDR3 extends over 17 amino acids. The germline V gene has CDR1 ENHRY and CDR2 SYGVKD. V trimming: 5 bases; J trimming: 5 bases; junction bases outside the gene matches: 8.